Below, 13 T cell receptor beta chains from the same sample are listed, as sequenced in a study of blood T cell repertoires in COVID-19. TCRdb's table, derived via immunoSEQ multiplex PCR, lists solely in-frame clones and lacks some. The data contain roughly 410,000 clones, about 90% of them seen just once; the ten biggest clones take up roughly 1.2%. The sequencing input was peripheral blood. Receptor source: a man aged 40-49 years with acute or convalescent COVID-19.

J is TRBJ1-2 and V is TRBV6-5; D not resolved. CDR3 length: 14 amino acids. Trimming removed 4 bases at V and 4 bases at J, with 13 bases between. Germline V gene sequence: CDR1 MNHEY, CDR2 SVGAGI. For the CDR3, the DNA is TGTGCCAGCAGTTTGCGGGCCGCGGGCTATGGCTACACCTTC. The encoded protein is CASSLRAAGYGYTF.

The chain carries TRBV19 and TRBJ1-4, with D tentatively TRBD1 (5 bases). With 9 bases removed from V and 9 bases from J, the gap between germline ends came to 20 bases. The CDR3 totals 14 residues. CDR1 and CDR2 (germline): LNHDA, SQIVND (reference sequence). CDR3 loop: CASSDTMVAQKLFF. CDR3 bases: TGTGCCAGCTCGGACACGATGGTTGCTCAAAAACTGTTTTTT.

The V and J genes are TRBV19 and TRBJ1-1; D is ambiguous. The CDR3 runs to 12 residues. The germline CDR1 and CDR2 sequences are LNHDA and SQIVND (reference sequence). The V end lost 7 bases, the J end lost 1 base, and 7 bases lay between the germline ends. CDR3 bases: TGTGCCAGTACCGCAGGGAACACTGAAGCTTTCTTT. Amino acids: CASTAGNTEAFF.

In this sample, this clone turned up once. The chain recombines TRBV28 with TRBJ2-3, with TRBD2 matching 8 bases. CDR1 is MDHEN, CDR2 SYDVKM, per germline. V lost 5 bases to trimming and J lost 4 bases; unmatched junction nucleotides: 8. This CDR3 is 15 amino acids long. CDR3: CASSTPGGGSDTQYF. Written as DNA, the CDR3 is TGTGCCAGCAGTACCCCCGGGGGGGGGTCAGATACGCAGTATTTT.

The CDR3 DNA reads as TGTGCCAGCAATCTACAGGGTAATGGAATAAGCAATCAGCCCCAGCATTTT. This codes for CASNLQGNGISNQPQHF. This chain uses TRBV6-7 with TRBJ1-5, with D possibly matching TRBD1 (6 bases). TRBV6-7 belongs to the ORF category, with a function that is uncertain. With 7 bases removed from V and 1 base from J, the gap between germline ends came to 20 bases. The CDR3 length is 17 residues.

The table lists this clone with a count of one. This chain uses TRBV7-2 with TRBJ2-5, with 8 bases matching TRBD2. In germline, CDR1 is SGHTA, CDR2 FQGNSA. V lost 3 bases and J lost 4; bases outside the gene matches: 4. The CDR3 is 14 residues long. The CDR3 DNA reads TGTGCCAGCAGCTTCCGGGGGGGCTCAGAGACCCAGTACTTC. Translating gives CASSFRGGSETQYF. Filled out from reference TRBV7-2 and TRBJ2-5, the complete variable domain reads GAGVSQSPSNKVTEKGKDVELRCDPISGHTALYWYRQSLGQGLEFLIYFQGNSAPDKSGLPSDRFSAERTGGSVSTLTIQRTQQEDSAVYLCASSFRGGSETQYFGPGTRLLVL.

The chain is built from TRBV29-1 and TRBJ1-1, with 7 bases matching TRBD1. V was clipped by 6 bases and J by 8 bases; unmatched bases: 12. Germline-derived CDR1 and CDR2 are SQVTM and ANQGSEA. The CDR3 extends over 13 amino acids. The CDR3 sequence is CSVGTETGSEAFF. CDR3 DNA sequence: TGCAGCGTAGGAACGGAGACAGGGTCCGAAGCTTTCTTT.

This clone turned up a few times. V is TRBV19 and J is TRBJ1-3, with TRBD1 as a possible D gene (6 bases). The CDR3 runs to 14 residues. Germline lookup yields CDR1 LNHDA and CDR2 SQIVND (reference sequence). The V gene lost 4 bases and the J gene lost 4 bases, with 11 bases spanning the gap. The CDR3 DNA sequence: TGTGCCAGTAGTACCCTAGACAGGGGAAACACCATATATTTT. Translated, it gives CASSTLDRGNTIYF.

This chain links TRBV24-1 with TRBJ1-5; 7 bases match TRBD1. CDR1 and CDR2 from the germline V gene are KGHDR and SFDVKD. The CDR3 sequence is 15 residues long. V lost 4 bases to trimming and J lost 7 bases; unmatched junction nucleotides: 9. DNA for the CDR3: TGTGCCACCAGTGACCGGGACAGTCGTAGCCAGCCCCAGCATTTT. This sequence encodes CATSDRDSRSQPQHF.

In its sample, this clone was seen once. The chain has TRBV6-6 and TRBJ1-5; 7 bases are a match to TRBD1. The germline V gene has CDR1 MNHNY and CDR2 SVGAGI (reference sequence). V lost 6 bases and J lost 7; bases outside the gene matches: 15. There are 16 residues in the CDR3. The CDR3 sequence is CASSPRGTEYGQPQHF. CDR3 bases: TGTGCCAGCAGCCCCCGGGGGACAGAGTATGGACAGCCCCAGCATTTT.

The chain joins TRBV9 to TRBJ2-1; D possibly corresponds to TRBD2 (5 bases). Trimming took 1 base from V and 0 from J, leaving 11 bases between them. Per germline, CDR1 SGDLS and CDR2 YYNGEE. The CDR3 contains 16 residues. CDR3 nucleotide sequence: TGTGCCAGCAGCGTACCTCCCGGGGACTCCTACAATGAGCAGTTCTTC. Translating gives CASSVPPGDSYNEQFF.

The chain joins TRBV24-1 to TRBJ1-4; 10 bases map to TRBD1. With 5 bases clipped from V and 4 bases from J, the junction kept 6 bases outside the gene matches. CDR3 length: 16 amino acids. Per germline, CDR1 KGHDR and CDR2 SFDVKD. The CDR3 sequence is CATSGGQGYGNEKLFF. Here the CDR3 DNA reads TGTGCCACCAGTGGGGGACAGGGGTACGGTAATGAAAAACTGTTTTTT.

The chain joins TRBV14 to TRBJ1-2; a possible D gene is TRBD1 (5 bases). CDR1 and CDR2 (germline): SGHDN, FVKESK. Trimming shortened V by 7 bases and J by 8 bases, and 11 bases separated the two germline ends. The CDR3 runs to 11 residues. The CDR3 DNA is TGTGCCAGCACGGGGGGGGACGGCTACACCTTC. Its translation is CASTGGDGYTF.